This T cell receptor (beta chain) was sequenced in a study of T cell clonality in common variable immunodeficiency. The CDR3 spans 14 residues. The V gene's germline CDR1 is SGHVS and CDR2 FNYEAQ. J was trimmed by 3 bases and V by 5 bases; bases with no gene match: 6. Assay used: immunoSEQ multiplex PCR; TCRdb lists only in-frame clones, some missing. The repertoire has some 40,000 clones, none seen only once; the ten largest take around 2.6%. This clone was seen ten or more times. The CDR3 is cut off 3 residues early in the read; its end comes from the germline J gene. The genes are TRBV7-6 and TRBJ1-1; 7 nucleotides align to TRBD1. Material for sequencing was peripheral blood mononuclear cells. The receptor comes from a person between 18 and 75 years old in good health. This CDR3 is CASSPGQVYTEAFF. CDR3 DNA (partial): TGTGCCAGCAGCCCCGGACAGGTTTACACTGAA.